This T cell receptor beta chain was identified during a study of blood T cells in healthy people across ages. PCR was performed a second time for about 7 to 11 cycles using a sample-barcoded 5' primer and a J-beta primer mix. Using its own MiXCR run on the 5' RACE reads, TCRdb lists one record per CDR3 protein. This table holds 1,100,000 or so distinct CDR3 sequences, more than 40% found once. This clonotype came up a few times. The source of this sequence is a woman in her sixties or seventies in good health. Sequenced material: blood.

CDR3 nucleotide sequence: TGTGCCAGCAGCAAGCGGGAGGGCCTTGGGAATGAGCAGTTCTTC. This codes for CASSKREGLGNEQFF. The rearrangement links TRBV3-1 to TRBJ2-1; 10 nucleotides align to TRBD2. CDR1 is LGHDT, CDR2 YNNKEL, per germline (reference sequence). CDR3 length equals 15 residues. V gave up 5 bases and J gave up 7 bases; unmatched junction bases: 8.